This T cell receptor beta chain was captured by sequencing in a study of T cell repertoires in cytomegalovirus infection. Overall study: It can be stated that public TCR beta signatures indicated CMV infection as well as a matching HLA type.

Germline-derived CDR1 and CDR2 are SGHTA and FQGNSA. The CDR3 sequence is 11 residues long. V lost 6 bases and J lost 5, with 6 bases in between. Study-level points and caveats: CMV carriers having the relevant HLA were flagged by cumulative public TCR beta family frequency. HLA-C-restricted CMV clonotypes gave the most frequent clonotype in two of eight donors.

Each CDR3 protein is one row after TCRdb ran MiXCR on the reads. The sample carries 150,000 to 190,000 distinct CDR3 sequences, 20% to 25% recorded once. In the case of this clonotype: Its antigen is currently unknown. A much more abundant neighbour one base away suggests this may be a read error.

The material sequenced was PBMCs. The receptor comes from a human donor in good health (CMV status not recorded). Some clones in this sample may be carry-over from other donors' samples. V usage is TRBV7-2 and J usage is TRBJ2-3; D ambiguous. The CDR3 DNA is TGTGCCAGCAGATTTCTAGATACGCAGTATTTT. Translated, it gives CASRFLDTQYF.